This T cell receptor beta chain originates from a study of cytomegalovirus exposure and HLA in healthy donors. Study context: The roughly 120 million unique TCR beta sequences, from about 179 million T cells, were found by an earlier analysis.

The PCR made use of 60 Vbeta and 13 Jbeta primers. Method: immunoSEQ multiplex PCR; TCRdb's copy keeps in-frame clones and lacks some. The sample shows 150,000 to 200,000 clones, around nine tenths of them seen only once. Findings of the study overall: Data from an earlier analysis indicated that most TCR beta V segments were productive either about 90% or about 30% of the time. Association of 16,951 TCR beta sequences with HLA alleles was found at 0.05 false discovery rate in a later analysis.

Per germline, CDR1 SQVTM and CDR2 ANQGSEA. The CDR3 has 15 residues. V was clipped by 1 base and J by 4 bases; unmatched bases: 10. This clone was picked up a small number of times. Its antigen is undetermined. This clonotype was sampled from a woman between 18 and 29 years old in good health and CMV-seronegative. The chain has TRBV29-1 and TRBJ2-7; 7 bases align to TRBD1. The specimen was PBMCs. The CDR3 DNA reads TGCAGCGTTGAAGGAGTGAGGGGACAGCCGTACGAGCAGTACTTC. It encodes CSVEGVRGQPYEQYF.